The T cell receptor (beta chain) described here comes from a study of blood T cell repertoires in COVID-19. The CDR3 spans 19 residues. After removal of 3 bases from V and 3 bases from J, the junction contained 16 bases not matched to a gene. Germline values: CDR1 KGHDR, CDR2 SFDVKD. In terms of age and location, participants ranged from about 18 to 89 years and lived in roughly 22 US areas. Participants reported their clinical history, and cohort assignment relied on those reports. Repertoires were generated with immunoSEQ multiplex PCR, while TCRdb's copy carries only in-frame clones and drops some. The sample includes 150,000 to 200,000 clones, approximately 82% seen only once; the top ten take 15% to 20%.

This rearrangement joins TRBV24-1 to TRBJ1-2; 9 bases line up with TRBD1. The sample taken for sequencing was PBMCs or T cells enriched from blood (not recorded which). The source of this sequence is a woman aged 50 to 65 who had recovered from COVID-19. This chain's CDR3 is CATSDNQGTGSARDYGYTF. DNA for the CDR3: TGTGCCACCAGTGATAATCAGGGGACAGGGTCGGCGAGAGACTATGGCTACACCTTC.